The text below deals with one T cell receptor beta chain. Its antigen is unknown. A roughly 120-subject validation cohort, separate from the 666-subject first cohort, supplied the donors. Assay: immunoSEQ multiplex PCR; the TCRdb copy retains only in-frame clones and omits some. The data contain about 140,000 clones, 70% to 90% of them singletons. This specimen belongs to a study of cytomegalovirus exposure and HLA in healthy donors. Findings of the study overall: Cytomegalovirus-associated TCR beta chains were listed, numbering some 170. It was confirmed in vitro that three of the CMV-associated chains were specific for CMV antigens.

Germline values: CDR1 SGHAT, CDR2 FQNNGV. This CDR3 is built from 15 residues. V lost 3 bases to trimming and J lost 4 bases, with 16 bases between them. The sequenced sample consisted of PBMCs. The rearrangement uses TRBV11-2 and TRBJ2-7; tentatively, D is TRBD1 (5 bases). The clonotype was recovered from a man aged 18 to 29 in good health and CMV-seronegative. CDR3 amino acids: CASSFLRTSTYEQYF. The CDR3, as DNA: TGTGCCAGCAGCTTCTTGCGGACAAGTACTTACGAGCAGTACTTC.